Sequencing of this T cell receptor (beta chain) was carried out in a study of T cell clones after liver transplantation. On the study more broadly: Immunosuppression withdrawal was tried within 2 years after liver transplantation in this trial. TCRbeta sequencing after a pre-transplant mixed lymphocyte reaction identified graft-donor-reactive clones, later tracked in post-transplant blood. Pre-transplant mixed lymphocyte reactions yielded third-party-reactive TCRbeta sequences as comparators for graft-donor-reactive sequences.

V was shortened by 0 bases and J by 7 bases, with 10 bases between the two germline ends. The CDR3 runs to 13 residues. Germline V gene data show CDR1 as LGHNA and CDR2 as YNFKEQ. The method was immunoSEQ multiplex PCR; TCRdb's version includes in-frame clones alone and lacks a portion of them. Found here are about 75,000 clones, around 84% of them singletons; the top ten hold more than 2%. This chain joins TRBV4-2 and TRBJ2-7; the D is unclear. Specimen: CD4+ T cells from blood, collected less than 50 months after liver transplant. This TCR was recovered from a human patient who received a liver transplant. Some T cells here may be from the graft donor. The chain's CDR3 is CASSQDTKGEQYF. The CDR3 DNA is TGTGCCAGCAGCCAAGACACCAAAGGGGAGCAGTACTTC.